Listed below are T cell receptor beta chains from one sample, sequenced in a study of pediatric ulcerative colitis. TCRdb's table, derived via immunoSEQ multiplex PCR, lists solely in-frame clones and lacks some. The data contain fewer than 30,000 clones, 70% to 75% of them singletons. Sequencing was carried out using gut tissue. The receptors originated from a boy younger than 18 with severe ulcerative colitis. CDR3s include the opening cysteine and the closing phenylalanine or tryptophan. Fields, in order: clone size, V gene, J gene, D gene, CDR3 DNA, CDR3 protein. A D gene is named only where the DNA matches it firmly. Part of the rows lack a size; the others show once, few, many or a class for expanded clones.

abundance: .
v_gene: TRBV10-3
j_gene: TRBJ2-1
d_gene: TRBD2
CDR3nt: TGTGCCATCAGTGAGATAGCTAGCGGGAGGTTATACAATGAGCAGTTCTTC
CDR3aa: CAISEIASGRLYNEQFF

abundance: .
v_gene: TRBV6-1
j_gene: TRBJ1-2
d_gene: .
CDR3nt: TGTGCCAGCAGTGGAACTAGAGTCGATGGCTACACCTTC
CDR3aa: CASSGTRVDGYTF

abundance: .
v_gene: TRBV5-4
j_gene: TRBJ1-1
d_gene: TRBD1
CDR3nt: TGTGCCAGCAGCTCAGGACAGGGTCGGACTGAAGCTTTCTTT
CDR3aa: CASSSGQGRTEAFF

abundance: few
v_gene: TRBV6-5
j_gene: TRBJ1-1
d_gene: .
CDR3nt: TGTGCCAGCAGTCTCGGGACAACGGCTGAAGCTTTCTTT
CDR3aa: CASSLGTTAEAFF

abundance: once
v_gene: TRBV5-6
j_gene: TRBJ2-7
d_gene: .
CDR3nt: TGTGCCAGCAGCTTGGGTGGCCGGGTCTACGAGCAGTACTTC
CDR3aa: CASSLGGRVYEQYF

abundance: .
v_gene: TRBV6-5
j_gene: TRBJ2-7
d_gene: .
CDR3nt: TGTGCCAGCAGTTACAAGGGAGGGGGTGACTCCTACGAGCAGTACTTC
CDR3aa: CASSYKGGGDSYEQYF

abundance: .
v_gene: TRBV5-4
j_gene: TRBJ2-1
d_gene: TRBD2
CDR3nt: TGTGCCAGCAGCCGAGGGACTAGCGGGAGTCTAACGAATGAGCAGTTCTTC
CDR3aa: CASSRGTSGSLTNEQFF

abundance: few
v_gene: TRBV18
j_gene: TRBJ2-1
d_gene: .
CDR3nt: TGTGCCAGCTCACCACAAAAGCCGCCCAATGAGCAGTTCTTC
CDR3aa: CASSPQKPPNEQFF

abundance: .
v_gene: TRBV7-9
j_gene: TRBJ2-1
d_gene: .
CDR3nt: TGTGCCAGCAGCTTATCCGGCTCCTACAATGAGCAGTTCTTC
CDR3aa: CASSLSGSYNEQFF

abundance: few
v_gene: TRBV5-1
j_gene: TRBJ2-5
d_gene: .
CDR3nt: TGCGCCAGCACCGAACAGGGAGAGACCCAGTACTTC
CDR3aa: CASTEQGETQYF

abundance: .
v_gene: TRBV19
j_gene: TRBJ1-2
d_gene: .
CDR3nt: TGTGCCAGTAGTATCACGGTGGCCGCCTGGAACTATGGCTACACCTTC
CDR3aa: CASSITVAAWNYGYTF

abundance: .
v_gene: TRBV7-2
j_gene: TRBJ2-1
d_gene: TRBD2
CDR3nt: TGTGCCAGCAGCACCGGGGGACTAGCGGGAGGCAATGAGCAGTTCTTC
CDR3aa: CASSTGGLAGGNEQFF

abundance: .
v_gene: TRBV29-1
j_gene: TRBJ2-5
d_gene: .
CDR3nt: TGCAGCGGCGGGGAGACCCAGTACTTC
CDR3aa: CSGGETQYF

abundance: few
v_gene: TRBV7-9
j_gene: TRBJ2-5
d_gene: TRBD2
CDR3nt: TGTGCCAGCAGCTCAATTACTAGCGGGGGCATTAGGACCCAGTACTTC
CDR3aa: CASSSITSGGIRTQYF

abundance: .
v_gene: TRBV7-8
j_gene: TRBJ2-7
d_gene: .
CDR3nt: TGTGCCAGCAGCTCCCTTGCTGCGTCCTACGAGCAGTACTTC
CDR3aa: CASSSLAASYEQYF

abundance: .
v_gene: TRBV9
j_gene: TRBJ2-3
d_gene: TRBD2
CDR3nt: TGTGCCAGCAGCCCATATGTATCGAGCGGGAGATCAGATACGCAGTATTTT
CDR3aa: CASSPYVSSGRSDTQYF

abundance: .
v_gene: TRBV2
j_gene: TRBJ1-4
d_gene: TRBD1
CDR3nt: TGTGCCAGCAACAGGGGGCGGGAAAAACTGTTTTTT
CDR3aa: CASNRGREKLFF

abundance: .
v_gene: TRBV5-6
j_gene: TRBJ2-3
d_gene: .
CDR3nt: TGTGCCAGCAGCTTGGCTAGCGGCACAGATACGCAGTATTTT
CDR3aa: CASSLASGTDTQYF

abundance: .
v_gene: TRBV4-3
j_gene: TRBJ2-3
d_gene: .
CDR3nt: TGCGCCAGCAGCCAAGATCTTAAGACCACAGATACGCAGTATTTT
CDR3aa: CASSQDLKTTDTQYF

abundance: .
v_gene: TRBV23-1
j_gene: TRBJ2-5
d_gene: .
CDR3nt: TGCGCCAGCAGTCAAATCCCTGCCAGGGAAGGAGCGGCGCCTCAAGAGACCCAGTACTTC
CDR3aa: CASSQIPAREGAAPQETQYF

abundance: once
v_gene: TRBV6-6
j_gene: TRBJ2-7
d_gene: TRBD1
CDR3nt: TGTGCCAGCAGTCGCCCTGGGACAGGGTCCTACGAGCAGTACTTC
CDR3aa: CASSRPGTGSYEQYF

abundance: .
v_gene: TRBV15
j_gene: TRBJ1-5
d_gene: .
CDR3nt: TGTGCCACCAAGGAAAGGGGCAATCAGCCCCAGCATTTT
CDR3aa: CATKERGNQPQHF

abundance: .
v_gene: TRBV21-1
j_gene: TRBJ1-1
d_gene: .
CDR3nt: TGTGCCAGCAGCAAAAAAAATTCTCCCCTACGACAGGGGTTTTTGGTAAGTTGGGTTGAAGCTTTCTTT
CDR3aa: CASSKKNSPLRQGFLVSWVEAFF

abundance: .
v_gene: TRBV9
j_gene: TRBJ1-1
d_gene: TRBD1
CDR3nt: TGTGCCAGCAGCCTATTACAGGGGGTTAAAGGCACTGAAGCTTTCTTT
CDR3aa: CASSLLQGVKGTEAFF

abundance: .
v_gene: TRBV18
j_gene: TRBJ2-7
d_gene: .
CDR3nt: TGTGCCAGCTCACCAGACTCACCCTACGAGCAGTACTTC
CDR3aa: CASSPDSPYEQYF

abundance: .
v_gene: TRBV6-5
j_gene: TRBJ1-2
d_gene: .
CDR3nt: TGTGCCAGCAGTTCTACCAGCTATGGCTACACCTTC
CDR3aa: CASSSTSYGYTF

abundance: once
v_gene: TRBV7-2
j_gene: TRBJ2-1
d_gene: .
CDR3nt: TGTGCCAGCAGCATAAGCGGAGGGAGCTCCTACAATAAGCAGTTCTTC
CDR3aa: CASSISGGSSYNKQFF

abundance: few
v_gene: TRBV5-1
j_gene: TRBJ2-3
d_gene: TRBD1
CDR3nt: TGCGCCAGCAGCTCCGGACAGGGGACAGATACGCAGTATTTT
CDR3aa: CASSSGQGTDTQYF

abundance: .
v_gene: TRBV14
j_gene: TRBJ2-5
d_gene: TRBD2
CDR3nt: TGTGCCAGCAGCCAAGTATTGGGCGGGAGGGCCCGAGAGACCCAGTACTTC
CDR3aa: CASSQVLGGRARETQYF

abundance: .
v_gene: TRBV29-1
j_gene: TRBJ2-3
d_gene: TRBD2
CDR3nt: TGCAGCGTTGAAGATCCCGCGGGAGGGCCCTTAGATACGCAGTATTTT
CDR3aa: CSVEDPAGGPLDTQYF

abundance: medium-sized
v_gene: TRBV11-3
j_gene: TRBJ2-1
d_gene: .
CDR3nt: TGTGCCAGCAGCCCCATTACTAACAACAATGAGCAGTTCTTC
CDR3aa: CASSPITNNNEQFF

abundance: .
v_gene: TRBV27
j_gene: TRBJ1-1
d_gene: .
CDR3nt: TGTGCCAGCAGTTTGGCCGGGTATAAATTTGAAGCTTTCTTT
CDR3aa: CASSLAGYKFEAFF

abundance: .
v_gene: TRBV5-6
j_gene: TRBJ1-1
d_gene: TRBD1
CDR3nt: TGTGCCAGCAGCTACAGGACAGGGATGGCCCCTGAAGCTTTCTTT
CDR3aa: CASSYRTGMAPEAFF

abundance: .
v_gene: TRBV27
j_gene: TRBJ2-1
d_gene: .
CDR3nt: TGTGCCAGCAGTTTATTCAGGGGGGGGAGCCATGAGCAGTTCTTC
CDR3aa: CASSLFRGGSHEQFF

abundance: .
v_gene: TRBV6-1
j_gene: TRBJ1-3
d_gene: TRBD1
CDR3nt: TGTGCCAGCAGTGAACCGGGACAGGGGGGTGGAAACACCATATATTTT
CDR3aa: CASSEPGQGGGNTIYF

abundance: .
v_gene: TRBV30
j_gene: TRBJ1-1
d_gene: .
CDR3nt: TGTGCCTGGAGTCGTGGGGTATCGAACACTGAAGCTTTCTTT
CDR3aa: CAWSRGVSNTEAFF

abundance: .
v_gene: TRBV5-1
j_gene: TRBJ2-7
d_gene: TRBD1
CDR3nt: TGCGCCAGCAGCTTGGAACCCGGGACAGGGGTATACGAGCAGTACTTC
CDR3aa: CASSLEPGTGVYEQYF

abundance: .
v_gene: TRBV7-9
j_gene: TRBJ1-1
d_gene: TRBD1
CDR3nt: TGTGCCAGCAGACCTCGGACAGGGGAGAACACTGAAGCTTTCTTT
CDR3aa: CASRPRTGENTEAFF

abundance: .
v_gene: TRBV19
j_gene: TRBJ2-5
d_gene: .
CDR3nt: TGTGCCAGTAGCTCTGGGGGTACAGACCTTCAAGAGACCCAGTACTTC
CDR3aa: CASSSGGTDLQETQYF

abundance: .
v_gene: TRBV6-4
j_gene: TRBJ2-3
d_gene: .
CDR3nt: TGTGCCAGCAGTATGAAAGGGGGCACAGATACGCAGTATTTT
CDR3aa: CASSMKGGTDTQYF

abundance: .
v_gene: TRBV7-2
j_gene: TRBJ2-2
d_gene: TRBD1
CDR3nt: TGTGCCGGTACAGGGGAAAACGGGGAGCTGTTTTTT
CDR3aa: CAGTGENGELFF